This T cell receptor (beta chain) was obtained from a study of beta chain features in type 1 diabetes. Regarding the study as a whole: Type 1 diabetes patients had TCRB CDR3s that were shorter (moderately but significantly so) in all four CD4+ subsets.

The sample holds a few counts of this clone. Its antigen is as yet unknown. Investigators reverse transcribed all isolated RNA, so they sequenced expressed TCRB transcripts. This table comes from immunoSEQ multiplex PCR, and its TCRdb copy is limited to in-frame clones, with some not included. The table includes about 190,000 clones, approximately 8% detected once. Germline assignment: CDR1 SGHRS and CDR2 YFSETQ. V lost 3 bases to trimming and J lost 7 bases, with 13 bases between them. CDR3 length equals 13 residues. The source material was central memory CD4+ T cells from blood. This TCR came from a man aged 18 to 30 with type 1 diabetes. The V gene is TRBV5-1, the J gene TRBJ1-2; perhaps TRBD1 as D (5 bases). CDR3: CASSSGGTAGYTF. Here the CDR3 DNA reads TGCGCCAGCAGCTCCGGCGGGACGGCTGGCTACACCTTC.